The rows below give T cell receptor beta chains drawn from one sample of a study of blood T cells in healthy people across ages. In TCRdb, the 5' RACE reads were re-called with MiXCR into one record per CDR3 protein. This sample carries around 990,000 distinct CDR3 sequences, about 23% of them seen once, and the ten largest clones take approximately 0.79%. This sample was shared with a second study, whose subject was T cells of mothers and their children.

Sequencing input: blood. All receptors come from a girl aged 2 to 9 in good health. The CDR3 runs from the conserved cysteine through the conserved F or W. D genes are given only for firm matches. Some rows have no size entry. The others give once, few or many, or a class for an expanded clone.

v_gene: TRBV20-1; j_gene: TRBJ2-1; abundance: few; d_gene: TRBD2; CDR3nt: TGCAGTGCTCACCCTCTAGCGGGGCAATACAATGAGCAGTTCTTC; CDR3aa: CSAHPLAGQYNEQFF
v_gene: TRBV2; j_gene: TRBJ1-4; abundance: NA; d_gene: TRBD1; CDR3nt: TGTGCCAGCAAAGGACAGGGTCGGTGGGAAAAACTGTTTTTT; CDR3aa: CASKGQGRWEKLFF
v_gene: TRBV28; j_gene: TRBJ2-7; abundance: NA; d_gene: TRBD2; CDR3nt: TGTGCCAGCAGGGGAGGGGTCCCCGAGCAGTACTTC; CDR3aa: CASRGGVPEQYF
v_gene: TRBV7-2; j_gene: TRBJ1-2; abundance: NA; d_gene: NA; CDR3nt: TGTGCCAGCAGCTTTGTAGAGGGTCCGGGCTACACCTTC; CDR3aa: CASSFVEGPGYTF
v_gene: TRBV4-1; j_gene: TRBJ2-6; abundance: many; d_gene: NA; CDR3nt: TGCGCCAGCAGCCCTGGAATCTCTGGGGCCAACGTCCTGACTTTC; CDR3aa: CASSPGISGANVLTF
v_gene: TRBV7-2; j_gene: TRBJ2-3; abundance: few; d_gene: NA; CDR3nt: TGTGCCAGCAGCTTGGACGGATACCACACAGATACGCAGTATTTT; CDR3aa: CASSLDGYHTDTQYF
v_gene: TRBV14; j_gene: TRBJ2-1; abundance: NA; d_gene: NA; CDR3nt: TGTGCCAGCAGCCAAAGGAAGGGTTTAGGGTATTGGAATGAGCAGTTCTTC; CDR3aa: CASSQRKGLGYWNEQFF
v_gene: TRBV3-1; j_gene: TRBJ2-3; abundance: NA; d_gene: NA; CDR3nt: TGTGCCAGCAGCCAAGTTAAGGCGACTGCTACAGATACGCAGTATTTT; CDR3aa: CASSQVKATATDTQYF
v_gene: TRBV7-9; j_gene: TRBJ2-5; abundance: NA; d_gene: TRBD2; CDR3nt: TGTGCCAGCAGCCTCTACCCAATCCCCGGGACTAGCGGTGAAGAGACCCAGTACTTC; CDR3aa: CASSLYPIPGTSGEETQYF
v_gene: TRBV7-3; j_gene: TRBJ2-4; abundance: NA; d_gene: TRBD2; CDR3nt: TGTGCCAGCAGCTTAACGTTAGCGGGCATTCAGTACTTC; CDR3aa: CASSLTLAGIQYF
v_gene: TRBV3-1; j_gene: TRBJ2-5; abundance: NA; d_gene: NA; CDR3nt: TGTGCCAGCGGGGGGCCGGGACTCCAAGAGACCCAGTACTTC; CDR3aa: CASGGPGLQETQYF
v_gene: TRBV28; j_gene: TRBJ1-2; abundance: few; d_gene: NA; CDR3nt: TGTGCCAGCAGCCGACGGGGACGGTCCTATGGCTACACCTTC; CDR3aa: CASSRRGRSYGYTF
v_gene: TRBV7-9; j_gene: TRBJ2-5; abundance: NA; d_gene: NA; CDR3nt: TGTGCCAGCAGCCCAGGGTATCCCTACCAAGAGACCCAGTACTTC; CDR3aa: CASSPGYPYQETQYF
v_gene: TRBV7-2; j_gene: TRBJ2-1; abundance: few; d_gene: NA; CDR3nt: TGTGCCAGCGGGGAGCGGAGTCACAATGAGCAGTTCTTC; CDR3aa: CASGERSHNEQFF
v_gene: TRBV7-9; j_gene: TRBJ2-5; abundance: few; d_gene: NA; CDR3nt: TGTGCCAGCAGCTCCAACGACAGGCAAGAGACCCAGTACTTC; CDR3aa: CASSSNDRQETQYF
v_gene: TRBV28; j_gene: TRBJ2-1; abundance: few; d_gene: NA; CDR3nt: TGTGCCAGCAGTCCCCCGAACTACAATGAGCAGTTCTTC; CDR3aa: CASSPPNYNEQFF
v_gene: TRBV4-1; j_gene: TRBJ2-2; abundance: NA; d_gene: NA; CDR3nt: TGCGCCAGCCAACGTCCCGGGAGTTCCGGGGAGCTGTTTTTT; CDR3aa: CASQRPGSSGELFF
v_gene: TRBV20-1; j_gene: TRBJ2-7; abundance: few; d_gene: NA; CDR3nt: TGCAGTGCTTACCCACCCGAGGGGGGTTCCCCCTACGAGCAGTACTTC; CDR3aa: CSAYPPEGGSPYEQYF
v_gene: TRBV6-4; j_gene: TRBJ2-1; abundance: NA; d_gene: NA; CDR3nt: TGTGCCAGCAGTGACGGGGAGAACAATGAGCAGTTCTTC; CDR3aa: CASSDGENNEQFF
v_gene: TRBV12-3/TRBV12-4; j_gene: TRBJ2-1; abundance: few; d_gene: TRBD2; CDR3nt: TGTGCCAGCAGTCGCCTAGCGGAGAGGGGTAAGCAGTTCTTC; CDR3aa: CASSRLAERGKQFF
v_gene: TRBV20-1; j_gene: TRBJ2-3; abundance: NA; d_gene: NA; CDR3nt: TGCAGTGCTAATAATGACGAGGACACAGATACGCAGTATTTT; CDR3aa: CSANNDEDTDTQYF